The source of this T cell receptor beta chain is a study of T cell repertoires in cytomegalovirus infection. Study in general: Public TCR beta signatures marked donors with CMV infection and the matching HLA.

This clonotype was seen at least ten times. Its target is not known. Trimming took off 11 bases at V and 3 bases at J, with 11 bases between the two ends. This CDR3 comprises 12 residues. Germline values: CDR1 SGHDN, CDR2 FVKESK. TCRdb passed the reads through MiXCR, listing each CDR3 protein once. This sample has fewer than 200,000 distinct CDR3 sequences, with around 14% found just once. Findings and limits, study-wide: Cumulated frequencies of public TCR beta families served to identify carriers of CMV plus the relevant HLA. CMV-specific TCR beta clonotypes restricted by HLA-C dominated the ex vivo response.

The receptor's source is a human donor in good health (CMV status not recorded). Some clones in this sample may be carry-over from other donors' samples. Sequencing used PBMCs. The rearrangement uses TRBV14 and TRBJ2-1; D is unclear. The DNA for the CDR3 is TGTGCCTCAGCGAGGCTCTACAATGAGCAGTTCTTC. The encoded protein is CASARLYNEQFF.